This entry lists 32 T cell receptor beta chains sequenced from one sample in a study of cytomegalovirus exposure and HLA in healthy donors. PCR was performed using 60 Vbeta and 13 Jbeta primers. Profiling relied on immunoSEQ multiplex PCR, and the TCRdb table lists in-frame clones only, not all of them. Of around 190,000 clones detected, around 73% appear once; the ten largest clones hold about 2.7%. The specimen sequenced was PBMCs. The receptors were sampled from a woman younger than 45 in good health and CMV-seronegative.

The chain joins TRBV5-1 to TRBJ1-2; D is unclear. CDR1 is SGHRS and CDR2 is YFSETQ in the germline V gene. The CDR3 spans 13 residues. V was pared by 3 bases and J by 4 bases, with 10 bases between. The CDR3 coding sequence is TGCGCCAGCAGCTCGAACACCATCTATGGCTACACCTTC. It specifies CASSSNTIYGYTF.

The CDR3 nucleotides are TGTGCCATTTGGTCCGGGGAATATAGCAATCAGCCCCAGCATTTT. It codes for CAIWSGEYSNQPQHF. The chain recombines TRBV10-3 with TRBJ1-5; no clear D. Trimming took 9 bases from V and 0 from J, leaving 15 bases between them. Germline CDR1 ENHRY, CDR2 SYGVKD. The CDR3 runs 15 residues.

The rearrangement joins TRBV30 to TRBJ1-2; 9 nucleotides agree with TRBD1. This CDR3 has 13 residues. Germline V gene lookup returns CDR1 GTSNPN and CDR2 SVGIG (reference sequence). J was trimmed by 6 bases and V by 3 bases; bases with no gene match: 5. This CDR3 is CAWRFGTGNGYTF. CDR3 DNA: TGTGCCTGGAGGTTCGGGACAGGGAATGGCTACACCTTC.

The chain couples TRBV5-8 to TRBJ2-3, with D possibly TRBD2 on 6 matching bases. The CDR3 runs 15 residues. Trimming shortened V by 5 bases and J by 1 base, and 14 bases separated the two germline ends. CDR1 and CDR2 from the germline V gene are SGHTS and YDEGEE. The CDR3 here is CASSDGTHRTDTQYF. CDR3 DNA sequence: TGTGCCAGCAGTGACGGGACTCACCGCACAGATACGCAGTATTTT.

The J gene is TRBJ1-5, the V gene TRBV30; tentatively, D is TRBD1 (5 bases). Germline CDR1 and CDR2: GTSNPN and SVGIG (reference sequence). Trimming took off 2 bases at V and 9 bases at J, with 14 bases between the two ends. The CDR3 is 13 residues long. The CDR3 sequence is CAWSLRARLPQHF. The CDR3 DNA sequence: TGTGCCTGGAGTCTCAGGGCCCGTCTGCCCCAGCATTTT.

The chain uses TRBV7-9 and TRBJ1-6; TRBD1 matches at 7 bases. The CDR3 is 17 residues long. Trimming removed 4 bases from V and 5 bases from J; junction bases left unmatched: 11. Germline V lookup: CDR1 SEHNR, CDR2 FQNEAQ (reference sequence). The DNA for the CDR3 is TGTGCCAGCAGCTCCGCACTACCGGGACAGAATAATTCACCCCTCCACTTT. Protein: CASSSALPGQNNSPLHF.

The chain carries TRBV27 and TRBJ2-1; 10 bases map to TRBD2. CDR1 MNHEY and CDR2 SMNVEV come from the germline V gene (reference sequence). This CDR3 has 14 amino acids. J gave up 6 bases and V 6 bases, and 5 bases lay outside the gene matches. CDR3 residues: CASRAGGPANEQFF. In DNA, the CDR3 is TGTGCCAGCAGAGCGGGAGGGCCGGCCAATGAGCAGTTCTTC.

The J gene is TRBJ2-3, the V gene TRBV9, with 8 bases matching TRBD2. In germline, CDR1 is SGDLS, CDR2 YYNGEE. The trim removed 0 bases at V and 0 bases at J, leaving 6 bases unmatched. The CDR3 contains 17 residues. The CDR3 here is CASSVAGGPPSTDTQYF. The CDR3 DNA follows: TGTGCCAGCAGCGTAGCGGGAGGGCCCCCTAGCACAGATACGCAGTATTTT.

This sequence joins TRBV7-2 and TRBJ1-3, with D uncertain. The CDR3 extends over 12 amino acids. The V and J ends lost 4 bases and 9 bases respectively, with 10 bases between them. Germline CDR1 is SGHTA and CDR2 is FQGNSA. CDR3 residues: CASSSLRGTIYF. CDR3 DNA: TGTGCCAGCAGCTCTTTGAGAGGCACCATATATTTT.

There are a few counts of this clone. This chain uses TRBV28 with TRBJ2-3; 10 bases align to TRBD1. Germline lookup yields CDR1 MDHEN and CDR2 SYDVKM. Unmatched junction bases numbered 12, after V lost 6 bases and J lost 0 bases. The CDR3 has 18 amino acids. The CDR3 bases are TGTGCCAGCAGACAAGACAGGGGGCGTTTCGGCAGCACAGATACGCAGTATTTT. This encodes CASRQDRGRFGSTDTQYF.

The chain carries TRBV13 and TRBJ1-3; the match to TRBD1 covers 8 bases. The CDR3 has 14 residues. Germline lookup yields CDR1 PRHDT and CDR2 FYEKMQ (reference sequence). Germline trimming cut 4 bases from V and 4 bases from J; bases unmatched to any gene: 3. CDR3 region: CASSYRDRGNTIYF. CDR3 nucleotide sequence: TGTGCCAGCAGCTACCGGGACAGGGGAAACACCATATATTTT.

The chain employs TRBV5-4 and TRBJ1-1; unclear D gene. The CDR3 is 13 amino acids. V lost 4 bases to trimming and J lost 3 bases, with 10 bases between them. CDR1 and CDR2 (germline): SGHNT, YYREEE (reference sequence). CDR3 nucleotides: TGTGCCAGCAGCGGCCGGGAGGACACTGAAGCTTTCTTT. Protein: CASSGREDTEAFF.

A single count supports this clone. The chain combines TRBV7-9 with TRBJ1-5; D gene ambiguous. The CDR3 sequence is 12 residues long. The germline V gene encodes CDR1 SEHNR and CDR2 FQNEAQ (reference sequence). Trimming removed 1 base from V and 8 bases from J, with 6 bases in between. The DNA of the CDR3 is TGTGCCAGCAGCTTAGGCGGTAAGCCCCAGCATTTT. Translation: CASSLGGKPQHF.

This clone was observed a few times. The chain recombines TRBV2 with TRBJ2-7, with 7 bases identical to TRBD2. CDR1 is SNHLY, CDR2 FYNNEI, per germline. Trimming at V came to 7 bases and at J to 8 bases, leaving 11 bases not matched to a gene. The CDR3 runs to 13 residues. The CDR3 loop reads CASMRASGIKQYF. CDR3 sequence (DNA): TGTGCCAGCATGCGTGCTAGCGGTATAAAGCAGTACTTC.

The CDR3 DNA is TGCGCCAGCAGCTATGGAGACCCCGCAGATACGCAGTATTTT. It specifies CASSYGDPADTQYF. The rearrangement joins TRBV5-1 to TRBJ2-3; D gene uncertain. The germline CDR1 and CDR2 sequences are SGHRS and YFSETQ. V lost 3 bases to trimming and J lost 4 bases, with 12 bases between them. The CDR3 is 14 amino acids.

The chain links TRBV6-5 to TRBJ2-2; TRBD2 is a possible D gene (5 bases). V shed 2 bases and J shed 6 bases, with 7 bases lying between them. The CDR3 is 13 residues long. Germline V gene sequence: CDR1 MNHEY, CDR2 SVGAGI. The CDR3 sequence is CASSYGSPGELFF. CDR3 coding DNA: TGTGCCAGCAGTTACGGGAGTCCCGGGGAGCTGTTTTTT.

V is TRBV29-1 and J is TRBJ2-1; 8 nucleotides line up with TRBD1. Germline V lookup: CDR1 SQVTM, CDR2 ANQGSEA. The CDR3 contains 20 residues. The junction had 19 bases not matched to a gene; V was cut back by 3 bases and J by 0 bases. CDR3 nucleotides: TGCAGCGTTGACGCGTCGGACAGGGAGTCTAGCGTTCTCTCCTACAATGAGCAGTTCTTC. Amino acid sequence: CSVDASDRESSVLSYNEQFF.

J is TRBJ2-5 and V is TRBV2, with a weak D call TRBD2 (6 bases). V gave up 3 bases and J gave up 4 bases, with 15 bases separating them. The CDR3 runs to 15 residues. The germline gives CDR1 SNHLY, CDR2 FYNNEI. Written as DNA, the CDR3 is TGTGCCAGCAGTGAGGCGCGGGGAGGCGGAGAGACCCAGTACTTC. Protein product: CASSEARGGGETQYF.

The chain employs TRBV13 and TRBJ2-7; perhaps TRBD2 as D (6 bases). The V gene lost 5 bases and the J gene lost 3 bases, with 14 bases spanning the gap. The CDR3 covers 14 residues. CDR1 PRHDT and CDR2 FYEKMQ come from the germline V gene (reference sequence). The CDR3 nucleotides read TGTGCCAGCAGCCAGTCCCTCGGGGGCTACGAGCAGTACTTC. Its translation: CASSQSLGGYEQYF.

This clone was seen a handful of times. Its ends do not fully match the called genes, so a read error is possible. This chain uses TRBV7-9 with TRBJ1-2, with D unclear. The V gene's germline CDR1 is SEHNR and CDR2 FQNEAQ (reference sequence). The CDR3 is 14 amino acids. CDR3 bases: TGTTCCAGCAGCTTAGGTACGAGGTCCTATGGCTACACCTTC. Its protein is CSSSLGTRSYGYTF.

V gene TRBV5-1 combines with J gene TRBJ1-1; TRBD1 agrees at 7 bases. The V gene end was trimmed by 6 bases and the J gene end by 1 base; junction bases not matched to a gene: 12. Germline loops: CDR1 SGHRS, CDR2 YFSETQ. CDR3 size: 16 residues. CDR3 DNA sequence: TGCGCCAGCAAATTACAACCGGGACAGCCGAACACTGAAGCTTTCTTT. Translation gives CASKLQPGQPNTEAFF.

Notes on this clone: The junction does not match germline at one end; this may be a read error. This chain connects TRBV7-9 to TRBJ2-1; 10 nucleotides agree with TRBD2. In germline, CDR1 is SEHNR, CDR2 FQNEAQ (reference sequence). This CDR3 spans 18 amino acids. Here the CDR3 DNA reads TGTTCCAGCAGCTTATCCGGGACTAGCGAGGGCGCAATAAAGCAGCAGTTCTTC. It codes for CSSSLSGTSEGAIKQQFF.

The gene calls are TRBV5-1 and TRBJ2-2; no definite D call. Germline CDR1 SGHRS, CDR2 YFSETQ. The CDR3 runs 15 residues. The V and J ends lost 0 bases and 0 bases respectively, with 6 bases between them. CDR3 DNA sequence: TGCGCCAGCAGCTTGGGTTTCGCGAACACCGGGGAGCTGTTTTTT. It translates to CASSLGFANTGELFF.

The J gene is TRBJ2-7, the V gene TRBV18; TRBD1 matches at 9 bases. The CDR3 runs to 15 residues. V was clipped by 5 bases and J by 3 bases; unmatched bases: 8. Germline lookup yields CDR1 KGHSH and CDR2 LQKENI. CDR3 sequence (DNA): TGTGCCAGCTCATCCGGACAGGGGCTACTCTACGAGCAGTACTTC. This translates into CASSSGQGLLYEQYF.

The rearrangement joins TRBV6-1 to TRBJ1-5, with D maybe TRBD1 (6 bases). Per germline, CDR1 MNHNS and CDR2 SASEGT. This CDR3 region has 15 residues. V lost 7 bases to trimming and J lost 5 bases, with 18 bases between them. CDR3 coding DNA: TGTGCCAGCATCGTCGGGACCACAGGGTATCAGCCCCAGCATTTT. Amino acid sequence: CASIVGTTGYQPQHF.

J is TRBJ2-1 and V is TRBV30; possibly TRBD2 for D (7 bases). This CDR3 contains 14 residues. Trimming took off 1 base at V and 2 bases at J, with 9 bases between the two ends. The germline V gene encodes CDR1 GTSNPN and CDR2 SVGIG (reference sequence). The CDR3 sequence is CAWSGGGAYNEQFF. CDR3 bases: TGTGCCTGGAGTGGAGGGGGGGCCTACAATGAGCAGTTCTTC.

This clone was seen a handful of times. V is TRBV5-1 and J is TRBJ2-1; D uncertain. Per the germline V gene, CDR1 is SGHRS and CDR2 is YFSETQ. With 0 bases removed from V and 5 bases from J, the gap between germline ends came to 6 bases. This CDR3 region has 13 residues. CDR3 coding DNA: TGCGCCAGCAGCTTGGGAGATAACAATGAGCAGTTCTTC. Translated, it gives CASSLGDNNEQFF.

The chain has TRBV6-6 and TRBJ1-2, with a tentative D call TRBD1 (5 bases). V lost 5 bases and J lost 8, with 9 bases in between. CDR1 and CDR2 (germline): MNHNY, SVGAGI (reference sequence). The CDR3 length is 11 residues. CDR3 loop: CASSGGVGYTF. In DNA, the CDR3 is TGTGCCAGCAGTGGGGGGGTCGGCTACACCTTC.

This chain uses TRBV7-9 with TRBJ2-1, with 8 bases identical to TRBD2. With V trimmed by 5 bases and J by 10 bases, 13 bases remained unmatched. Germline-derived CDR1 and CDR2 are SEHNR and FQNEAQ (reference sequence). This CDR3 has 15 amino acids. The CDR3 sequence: CASSPSGGSGGEQFF. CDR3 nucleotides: TGTGCCAGCAGCCCCTCGGGAGGGTCGGGGGGAGAGCAGTTCTTC.

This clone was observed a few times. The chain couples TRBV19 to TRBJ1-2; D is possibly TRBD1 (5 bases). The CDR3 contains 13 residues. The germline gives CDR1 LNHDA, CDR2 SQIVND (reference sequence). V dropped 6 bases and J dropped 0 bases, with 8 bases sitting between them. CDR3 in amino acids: CASSLTANYGYTF. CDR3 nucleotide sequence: TGTGCCAGTAGCTTGACAGCTAACTATGGCTACACCTTC.

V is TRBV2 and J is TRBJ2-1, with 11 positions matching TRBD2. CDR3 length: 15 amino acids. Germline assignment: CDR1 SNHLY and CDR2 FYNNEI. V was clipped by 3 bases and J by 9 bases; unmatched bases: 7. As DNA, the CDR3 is TGTGCCAGCAGTGAGATTAGCGGGAGGGCCTCTGAGCAGTTCTTC. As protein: CASSEISGRASEQFF.

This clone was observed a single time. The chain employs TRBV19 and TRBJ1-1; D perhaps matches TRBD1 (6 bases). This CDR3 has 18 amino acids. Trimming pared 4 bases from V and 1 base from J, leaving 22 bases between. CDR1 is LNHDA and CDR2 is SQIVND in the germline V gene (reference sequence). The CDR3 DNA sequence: TGTGCCAGTAGTAATATCCCCCATAGGCCGGGACAGAACACTGAAGCTTTCTTT. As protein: CASSNIPHRPGQNTEAFF.